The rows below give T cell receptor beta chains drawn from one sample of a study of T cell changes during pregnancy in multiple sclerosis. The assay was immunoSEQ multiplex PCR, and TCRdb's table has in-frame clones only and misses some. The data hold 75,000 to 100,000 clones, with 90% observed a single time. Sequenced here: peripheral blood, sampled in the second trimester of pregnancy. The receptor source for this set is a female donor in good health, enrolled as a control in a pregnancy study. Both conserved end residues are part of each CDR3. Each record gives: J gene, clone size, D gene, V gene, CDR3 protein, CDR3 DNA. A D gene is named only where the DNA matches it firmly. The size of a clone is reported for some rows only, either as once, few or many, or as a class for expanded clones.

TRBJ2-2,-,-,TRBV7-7,CASSLLKNTGELFF,TGTGCCAGCAGCCTACTCAAGAACACCGGGGAGCTGTTTTTT
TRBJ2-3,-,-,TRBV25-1,CASSESSGLKTDTQYF,TGTGCCAGCAGTGAGTCTTCGGGACTGAAAACCGATACGCAGTATTTT
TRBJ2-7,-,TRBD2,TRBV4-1,CASSQEDMGLAGYEQYF,TGCGCCAGCAGCCAAGAGGATATGGGACTAGCGGGGTACGAGCAGTACTTC
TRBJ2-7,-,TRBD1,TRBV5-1,CASSMGPVSGQGSYEQYF,TGCGCCAGCAGCATGGGACCGGTTTCGGGACAGGGGTCATACGAGCAGTACTTC
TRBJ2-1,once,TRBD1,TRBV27,CASSYNSHRGVNNEQFF,TGTGCCAGCAGTTACAACTCCCACAGGGGAGTTAACAATGAGCAGTTCTTC
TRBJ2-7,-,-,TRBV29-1,CSVVLPYGQYF,TGCAGCGTTGTGCTGCCCTATGGGCAGTACTTC
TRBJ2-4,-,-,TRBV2,CASTKQGAGENIQYF,TGTGCCAGCACTAAGCAAGGGGCAGGGGAAAACATTCAGTACTTC
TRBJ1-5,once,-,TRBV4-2,CASSQDMGTGQPQHF,TGTGCCAGCAGCCAAGATATGGGAACAGGCCAGCCCCAGCATTTT
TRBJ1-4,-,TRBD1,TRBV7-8,CASSMGQGIEKLFF,TGTGCCAGCAGCATGGGACAGGGTATTGAAAAACTGTTTTTT
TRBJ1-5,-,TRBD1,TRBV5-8,CASSLRTGSLSNQPQHF,TGTGCCAGCAGCCTCCGGACAGGGAGTTTGTCAAATCAGCCCCAGCATTTT
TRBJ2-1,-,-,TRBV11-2,CASSLEGLARNEQFF,TGTGCCAGCAGCTTAGAAGGCCTAGCAAGGAATGAGCAGTTCTTC
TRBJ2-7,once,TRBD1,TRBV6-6,CASSYSQDRALYEQYF,TGTGCCAGCAGTTACTCGCAGGACAGGGCCCTTTACGAGCAGTACTTC
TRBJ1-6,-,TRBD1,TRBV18,CASSPGQKQSPLHF,TGTGCCAGCTCCCCGGGACAGAAGCAATCACCCCTCCACTTT
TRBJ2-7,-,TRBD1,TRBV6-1,CARHLGYRGSYEQYF,TGTGCCCGCCACTTGGGGTACAGGGGATCCTACGAGCAGTACTTC
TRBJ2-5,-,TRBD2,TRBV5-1,CASSSGLAGGTLETQYF,TGCGCCAGCAGCTCCGGACTAGCGGGGGGGACGTTGGAGACCCAGTACTTC
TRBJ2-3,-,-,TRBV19,CASSAEVTDTQYF,TGTGCCAGTAGTGCCGAGGTGACAGATACGCAGTATTTT
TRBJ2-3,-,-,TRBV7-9,CASSQDSTSTDTQYF,TGTGCCAGCAGCCAGGACAGCACTAGCACAGATACGCAGTATTTT
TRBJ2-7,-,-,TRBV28,CASSYRTYEQYF,TGTGCCAGCAGCTACAGGACCTACGAGCAGTACTTC
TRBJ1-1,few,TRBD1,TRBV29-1,CSAMGQGHMNTEAFF,TGCAGCGCCATGGGACAGGGGCACATGAACACTGAAGCTTTCTTT
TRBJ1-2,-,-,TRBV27,CASSPSRAGNYGYTF,TGTGCCAGCAGTCCATCTAGAGCCGGGAACTATGGCTACACCTTC
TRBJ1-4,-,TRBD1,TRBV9,CASSVRTGMGGDEKLFF,TGTGCCAGCAGCGTCCGGACAGGGATGGGAGGTGATGAAAAACTGTTTTTT